This note documents a single T cell receptor beta chain sequence. What it binds is unknown. This sample is part of a study of T cell responses to AZD1222 COVID-19 vaccine. Study-wide findings and caveats: Nearly half of spike-specific TCRs reportedly target unmutated variant regions. At baseline, just five to seven AZD1222 recipients tested seropositive. Spike-specific TCR breadth rose after two AZD1222 doses, and depth rose as well.

V gave up 4 bases and J gave up 3 bases, with 12 bases separating them. Germline assignment: CDR1 SQVTM and CDR2 ANQGSEA. The CDR3 runs to 14 residues. Profiled with immunoSEQ multiplex PCR; TCRdb holds only in-frame clones, not every one. This sample has 100,000 to 150,000 clones, with more than 85% found just once. The TCR comes from an adult in good health. The material sequenced was peripheral blood, taken on day 0 of MenACWY control vaccination. This chain connects TRBV29-1 to TRBJ1-4; possible D gene TRBD1, 6 bases. CDR3 amino acids: CSVASGGSNEKLFF. The CDR3 DNA follows: TGCAGCGTTGCTTCGGGGGGCTCTAATGAAAAACTGTTTTTT.